This T cell receptor (beta chain) came from a study of beta chain features in type 1 diabetes. Overall study context: The study found patients and healthy donors alike in age, gender and cell yields. Sorted cells numbering some 110 million were examined across all samples.

J was trimmed by 7 bases and V by 3 bases; bases with no gene match: 6. CDR1 and CDR2 (germline): LGHNA, YSLEER. The length of the CDR3 is 13 residues. Study-wide results and limits: There was no resolution here of whether HLA type influences TCRB rearrangement. In type 1 diabetes patients, VDJ junctions had fewer insertions; deletions at these junctions were more frequent. When Type 1 diabetes patients were examined, their TCRB CDR3s proved moderately but significantly shorter in all four CD4+ subsets.

Details on this clone: Its antigen is not known.

TCRB transcripts that were expressed got sequenced, as all of the isolated RNA had been reverse transcribed. The method was immunoSEQ multiplex PCR; TCRdb's version includes in-frame clones alone and lacks a portion of them. Of about 650,000 clones in the sample, around 12% were seen once. V is TRBV4-3 and J is TRBJ2-7; the match to TRBD1 covers 7 bases. The specimen sequenced was naive CD4+ T cells from blood. The source of this sequence is a man aged 30 to 45 with type 1 diabetes. The CDR3 protein is CASSHGDREEQYF. In DNA, the CDR3 is TGCGCCAGCAGCCACGGCGACAGGGAAGAGCAGTACTTC.